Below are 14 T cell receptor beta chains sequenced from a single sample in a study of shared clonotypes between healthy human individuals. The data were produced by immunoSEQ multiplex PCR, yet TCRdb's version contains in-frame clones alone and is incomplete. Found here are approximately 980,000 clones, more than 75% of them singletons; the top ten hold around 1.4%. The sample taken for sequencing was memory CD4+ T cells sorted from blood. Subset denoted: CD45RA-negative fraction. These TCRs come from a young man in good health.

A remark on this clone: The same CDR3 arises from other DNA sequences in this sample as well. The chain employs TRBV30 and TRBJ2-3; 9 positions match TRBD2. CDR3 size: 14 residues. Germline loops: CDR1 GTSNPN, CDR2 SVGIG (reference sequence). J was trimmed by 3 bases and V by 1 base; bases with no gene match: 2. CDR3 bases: TGTGCCTGGAGTGAGGCGGGGGGGACAGATACGCAGTATTTT. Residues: CAWSEAGGTDTQYF.

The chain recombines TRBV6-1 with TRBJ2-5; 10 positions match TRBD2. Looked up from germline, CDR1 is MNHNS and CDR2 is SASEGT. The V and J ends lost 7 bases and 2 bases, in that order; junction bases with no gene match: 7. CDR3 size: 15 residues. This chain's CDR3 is CASIFTSGTQETQYF. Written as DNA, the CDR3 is TGTGCCAGCATTTTCACTAGCGGGACACAAGAGACCCAGTACTTC.

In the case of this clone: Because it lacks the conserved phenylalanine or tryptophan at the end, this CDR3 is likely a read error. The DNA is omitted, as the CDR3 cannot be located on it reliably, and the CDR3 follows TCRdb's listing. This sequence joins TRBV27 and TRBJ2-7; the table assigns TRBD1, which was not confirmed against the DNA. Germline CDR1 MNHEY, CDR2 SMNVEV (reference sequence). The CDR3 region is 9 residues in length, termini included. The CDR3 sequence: CASSTTDRD.

In DNA, the CDR3 is TGTGCCAGCAACACCGGGACAGGGGTCTCTGGGGCCAACGTCCTGACTTTC. It codes for CASNTGTGVSGANVLTF. The chain recombines TRBV5-4 with TRBJ2-6; 10 bases align to TRBD1. The germline CDR1 and CDR2 sequences are SGHNT and YYREEE (reference sequence). This CDR3 has 17 residues. The J segment lost 0 bases and the V segment lost 6 bases, leaving 6 bases of the junction unmatched.

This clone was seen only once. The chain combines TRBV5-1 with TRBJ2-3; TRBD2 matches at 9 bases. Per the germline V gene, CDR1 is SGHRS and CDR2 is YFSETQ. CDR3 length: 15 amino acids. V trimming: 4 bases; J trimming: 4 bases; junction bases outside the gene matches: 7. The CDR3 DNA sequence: TGCGCCAGCAGCCCTCTCGCGGGGGGGCCAGATACGCAGTATTTT. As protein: CASSPLAGGPDTQYF. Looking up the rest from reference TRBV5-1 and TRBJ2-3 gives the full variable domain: KAGVTQTPRYLIKTRGQQVTLSCSPISGHRSVSWYQQTPGQGLQFLFEYFSETQRNKGNFPGRFSGRQFSNSRSEMNVSTLELGDSALYLCASSPLAGGPDTQYFGPGTRLTVL.

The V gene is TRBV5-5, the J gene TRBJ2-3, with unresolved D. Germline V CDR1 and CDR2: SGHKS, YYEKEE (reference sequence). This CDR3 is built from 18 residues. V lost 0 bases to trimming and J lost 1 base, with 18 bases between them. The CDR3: CASSLEVQSRWGTDTQYF. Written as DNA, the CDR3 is TGTGCCAGCAGCTTGGAAGTACAGTCAAGGTGGGGCACAGATACGCAGTATTTT.

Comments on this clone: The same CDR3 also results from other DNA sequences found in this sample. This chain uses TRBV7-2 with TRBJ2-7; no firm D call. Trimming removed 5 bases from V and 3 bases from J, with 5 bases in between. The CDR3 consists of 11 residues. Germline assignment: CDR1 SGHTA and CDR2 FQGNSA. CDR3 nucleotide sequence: TGTGCCAGCAGCCCTGGCTACGAGCAGTACTTC. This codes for CASSPGYEQYF.

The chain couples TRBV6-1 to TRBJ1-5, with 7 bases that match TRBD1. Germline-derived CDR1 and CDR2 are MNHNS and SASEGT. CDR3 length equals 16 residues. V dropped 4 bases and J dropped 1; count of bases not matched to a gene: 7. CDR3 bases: TGTGCCAGCAGTGTCCCGACAGGGTCGAGCAATCAGCCCCAGCATTTT. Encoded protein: CASSVPTGSSNQPQHF.

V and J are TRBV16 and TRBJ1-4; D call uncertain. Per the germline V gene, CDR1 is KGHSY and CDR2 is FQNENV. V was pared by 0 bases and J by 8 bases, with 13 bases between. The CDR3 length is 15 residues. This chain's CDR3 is CASSQSNSRGEKLFF. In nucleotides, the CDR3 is TGTGCCAGCAGCCAATCTAACAGCCGAGGCGAAAAACTGTTTTTT.

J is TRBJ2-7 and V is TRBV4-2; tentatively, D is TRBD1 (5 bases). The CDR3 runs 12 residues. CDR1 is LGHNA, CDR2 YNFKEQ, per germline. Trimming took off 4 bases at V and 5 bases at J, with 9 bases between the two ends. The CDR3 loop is CASSPQGDEQYF. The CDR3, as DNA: TGTGCCAGCAGCCCTCAGGGCGACGAGCAGTACTTC.

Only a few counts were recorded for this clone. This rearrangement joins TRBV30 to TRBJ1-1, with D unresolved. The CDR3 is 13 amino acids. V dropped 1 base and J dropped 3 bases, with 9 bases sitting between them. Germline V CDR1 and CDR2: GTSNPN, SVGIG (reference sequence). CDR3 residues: CAWSARGDTEAFF. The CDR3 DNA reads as TGTGCCTGGAGTGCTCGCGGGGACACTGAAGCTTTCTTT. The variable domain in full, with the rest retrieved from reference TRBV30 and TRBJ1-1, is SQTIHQWPATLVQPVGSPLSLECTVEGTSNPNLYWYRQAAGRGLQLLFYSVGIGQISSEVPQNLSASRPQDRQFILSSKKLLLSDSGFYLCAWSARGDTEAFFGQGTRLTVV.

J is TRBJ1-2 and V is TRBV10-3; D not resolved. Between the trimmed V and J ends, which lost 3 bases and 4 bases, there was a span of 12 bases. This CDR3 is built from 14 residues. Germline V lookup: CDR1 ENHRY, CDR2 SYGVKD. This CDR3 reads CAISENQEFYGYTF. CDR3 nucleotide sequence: TGTGCCATCAGTGAAAACCAGGAGTTCTATGGCTACACCTTC.

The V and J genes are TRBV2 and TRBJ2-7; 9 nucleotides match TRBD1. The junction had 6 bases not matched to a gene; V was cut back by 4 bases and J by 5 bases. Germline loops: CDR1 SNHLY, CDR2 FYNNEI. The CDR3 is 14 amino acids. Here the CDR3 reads CASSVGQGSHEQYF. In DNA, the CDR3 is TGTGCCAGCAGTGTTGGACAGGGGAGCCACGAGCAGTACTTC.

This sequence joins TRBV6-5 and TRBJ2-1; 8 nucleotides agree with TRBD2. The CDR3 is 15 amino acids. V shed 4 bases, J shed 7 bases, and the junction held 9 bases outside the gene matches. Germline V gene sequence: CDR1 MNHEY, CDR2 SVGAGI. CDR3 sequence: CASSSPGASGNEQFF. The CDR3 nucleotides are TGTGCCAGCAGTTCCCCGGGGGCTAGCGGGAATGAGCAGTTCTTC.